This T cell receptor beta chain is drawn from a study of T cell responses to AZD1222 COVID-19 vaccine. Comment on this clone: Antigen: not known.

This CDR3 spans 13 amino acids. The germline gives CDR1 MDHEN, CDR2 SYDVKM. Trimming shortened V by 8 bases and J by 5 bases, and 15 bases separated the two germline ends. Libraries were prepared by immunoSEQ multiplex PCR; TCRdb keeps only in-frame clonotypes and omits some of them. The sample consists of around 140,000 clones, 80% to 95% of them appearing once. Study outcomes and limitations: Spike-specific TCR breadth and depth both grew after two AZD1222 doses. A reported finding is that nearly half of spike-specific TCRs target unmutated variant regions.

This receptor was taken from an adult in good health. The source material was peripheral blood, sampled on day 0 of AZD1222 vaccination. The chain is built from TRBV28 and TRBJ2-5; D might be TRBD1 or TRBD2, each matching 6 bases. CDR3 sequence (DNA): TGTGCCAGCTTCGGGGGCCTATGCGAGACCCAGTACTTC. This sequence encodes CASFGGLCETQYF.